Listed below are T cell receptor beta chains from one sample, sequenced in a study of neurological immune-mediated disorders. MiXCR was run by TCRdb on the 5' RACE reads, yielding one entry per CDR3 protein. This table holds tens of thousands of distinct CDR3 sequences, around 24% found once. The sample consisted of PBMCs. The receptor source for this set is a man aged 55 to 70 with HTLV-1-associated myelopathy (HAM/TSP). The CDR3 runs from the conserved cysteine through the conserved F or W. D genes are given only for firm matches. A clone size is listed for some rows: how often the clone was seen (once, few, many), or a class if it is expanded.

CDR3,DNA,V,size,D,J
CASSGQRDGDTEAFF,TGCGCCAGCAGCGGACAAAGGGACGGGGACACTGAAGCTTTCTTT,TRBV5-1,.,.,TRBJ1-1
CASSLKGNTGNQPQHF,TGTGCCAGCAGTTTAAAGGGAAACACAGGGAATCAGCCCCAGCATTTT,TRBV12-3/TRBV12-4,.,.,TRBJ1-5
CASSAQGWTGELFF,TGTGCCAGCAGTGCTCAGGGCTGGACCGGGGAGCTGTTTTTT,TRBV6-1,many,.,TRBJ2-2
CSAKGLVSYNEQFF,TGCAGTGCTAAGGGACTTGTCTCCTACAATGAGCAGTTCTTC,TRBV20-1,many,.,TRBJ2-1
CASSEAGDEQYF,TGTGCCAGCAGTGAAGCGGGGGACGAGCAGTACTTC,TRBV2,many,.,TRBJ2-7
CSAAAGSTDTQYF,TGCAGCGCAGCGGCGGGAAGCACAGATACGCAGTATTTT,TRBV29-1,many,.,TRBJ2-3
CSATSSGRDLYNEQFF,TGCAGTGCTACATCTAGCGGGAGGGACCTCTACAATGAGCAGTTCTTC,TRBV20-1,.,TRBD2,TRBJ2-1
CASSQSGSSYNEQFF,TGTGCCAGCAGCCAGAGCGGGAGTTCCTACAATGAGCAGTTCTTC,TRBV5-6,.,TRBD2,TRBJ2-1
CASSLDNYNEQFF,TGTGCCAGCAGCCTAGACAATTACAATGAGCAGTTCTTC,TRBV7-2,many,.,TRBJ2-1
CATSDSASGPNEQFF,TGTGCCACCAGTGACTCGGCTAGCGGGCCCAATGAGCAGTTCTTC,TRBV24-1,.,TRBD2,TRBJ2-1
CASRKSGNSYEQYF,TGTGCCAGCAGGAAGAGCGGGAATTCCTACGAGCAGTACTTC,TRBV6-2/TRBV6-3,.,TRBD2,TRBJ2-7
CASSLSSGYEQYF,TGTGCCAGCAGCTTATCTAGCGGTTACGAGCAGTACTTC,TRBV7-3,.,TRBD2,TRBJ2-7
CASRASGPAIQYF,TGTGCCAGCAGGGCCTCAGGGCCCGCCATTCAGTACTTC,TRBV28,few,.,TRBJ2-4
CSHIQSTDTQYF,TGCAGCCATATACAGTCCACAGATACGCAGTATTTT,TRBV29-1,many,.,TRBJ2-3
CSARTGLAGAYTDTQYF,TGCAGTGCTAGAACGGGGCTAGCGGGAGCCTACACAGATACGCAGTATTTT,TRBV20-1,.,TRBD2,TRBJ2-3
CASSFPRSRGYTF,TGTGCCAGCAGCTTCCCGCGTAGTCGGGGCTACACCTTC,TRBV5-6,.,.,TRBJ1-2
CATSWTGANTGELFF,TGTGCCACCAGTTGGACAGGGGCCAACACCGGGGAGCTGTTTTTT,TRBV24-1,many,TRBD1,TRBJ2-2
CSASPAGVENSPLHF,TGCAGTGCTAGCCCCGCAGGGGTTGAAAATTCACCCCTCCACTTT,TRBV20-1,many,.,TRBJ1-6
CASSGGIGSSYNEQFF,TGCGCCAGCAGCGGTGGGATAGGGAGCTCCTACAATGAGCAGTTCTTC,TRBV5-1,few,.,TRBJ2-1
CASSQLTGGTTNEQFF,TGCGCCAGCAGCCAACTAACAGGGGGGACAACAAATGAGCAGTTCTTC,TRBV5-1,many,TRBD1,TRBJ2-1
CASSETTGGNQPQHF,TGTGCCAGCAGTGAAACTACAGGGGGCAATCAGCCCCAGCATTTT,TRBV2,many,TRBD1,TRBJ1-5
CASSLVGTSGASYEQYF,TGTGCCAGCTCGTTGGTCGGGACTAGCGGGGCCTCCTACGAGCAGTACTTC,TRBV28,medium-sized,TRBD2,TRBJ2-7
CASSRDSGPKDYGYTF,TGTGCCAGCTCACGCGATTCCGGGCCCAAGGACTATGGCTACACCTTC,TRBV18,many,.,TRBJ1-2
CSVLLAGSTDTQYF,TGCAGCGTACTCCTAGCGGGTAGCACAGATACGCAGTATTTT,TRBV29-1,.,TRBD2,TRBJ2-3
CASSLLTGVTGAYQPQHF,TGTGCCAGCAGCCTCCTCACAGGTGTGACAGGGGCGTACCAGCCCCAGCATTTT,TRBV7-8,many,TRBD1,TRBJ1-5
CASSFAGGVLGTEAFF,TGTGCCAGCAGCTTCGCAGGGGGGGTTTTGGGCACTGAAGCTTTCTTT,TRBV5-4,.,TRBD1,TRBJ1-1
CASSPGAGGGYGYTF,TGTGCCAGCAGCCCCGGGGCAGGAGGAGGCTATGGCTACACCTTC,TRBV7-3,.,.,TRBJ1-2
CASALGFTEAFF,TGTGCCAGCGCGTTGGGGTTCACTGAAGCTTTCTTT,TRBV28,many,.,TRBJ1-1
CASSVGTSGLTGELFF,TGTGCCAGCAGCGTGGGGACTAGCGGCCTCACCGGGGAGCTGTTTTTT,TRBV9,.,TRBD2,TRBJ2-2
CASSLSGYRTDTQYF,TGTGCCAGCAGTTTATCGGGGTACAGGACAGATACGCAGTATTTT,TRBV27,many,.,TRBJ2-3
CASSTSGPEGEQFF,TGCGCCAGCAGCACCTCCGGACCCGAGGGTGAGCAGTTCTTC,TRBV5-1,many,.,TRBJ2-1
CASSLPGENTEAFF,TGTGCCAGCAGTTTACCAGGGGAGAACACTGAAGCTTTCTTT,TRBV28,few,.,TRBJ1-1
CASSLDPSGRPRNEQFF,TGCGCCAGCAGCTTGGACCCTAGCGGACGACCCCGCAATGAGCAGTTCTTC,TRBV5-1,.,TRBD2,TRBJ2-1
CASSLGTSGSDEQFF,TGCGCCAGCAGCTTGGGGACTAGCGGGAGTGATGAGCAGTTCTTC,TRBV5-1,many,TRBD2,TRBJ2-1
CASTWGQSSYEQYF,TGTGCCAGCACCTGGGGACAGAGCTCCTACGAGCAGTACTTC,TRBV12-3/TRBV12-4,.,TRBD1,TRBJ2-7
CATIVDRENTEAFF,TGTGCCACTATTGTGGACAGGGAAAACACTGAAGCTTTCTTT,TRBV7-9,many,TRBD1,TRBJ1-1
CSVVEPRTGGYTF,TGCAGCGTTGTCGAACCCCGGACAGGCGGCTACACCTTC,TRBV29-1,many,TRBD1,TRBJ1-2
CASSLVRGGSGLETQYF,TGTGCCAGCAGCTTAGTCCGGGGTGGGAGTGGCCTAGAGACCCAGTACTTC,TRBV11-2,many,.,TRBJ2-5
CASSSTTSGMGSYNEQFF,TGTGCCAGCAGTTCGACGACTAGCGGGATGGGCTCCTACAATGAGCAGTTCTTC,TRBV6-2/TRBV6-3,few,TRBD2,TRBJ2-1